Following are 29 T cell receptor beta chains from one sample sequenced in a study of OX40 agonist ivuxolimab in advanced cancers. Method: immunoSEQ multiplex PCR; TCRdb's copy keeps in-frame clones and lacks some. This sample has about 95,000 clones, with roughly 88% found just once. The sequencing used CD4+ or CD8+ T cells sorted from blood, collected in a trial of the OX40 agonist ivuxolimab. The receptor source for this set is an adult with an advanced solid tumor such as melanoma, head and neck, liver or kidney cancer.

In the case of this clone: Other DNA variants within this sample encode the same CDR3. The CDR3 loop is CASSVGLAGYDEQFF. As DNA, the CDR3 is TGTGCCAGCAGCGTAGGGCTAGCGGGATATGATGAGCAGTTCTTC. This sequence joins TRBV9 and TRBJ2-1; the match to TRBD2 covers 9 bases. With 0 bases clipped from V and 8 bases from J, the junction kept 6 bases outside the gene matches. The germline gives CDR1 SGDLS, CDR2 YYNGEE. The CDR3 is 15 residues long.

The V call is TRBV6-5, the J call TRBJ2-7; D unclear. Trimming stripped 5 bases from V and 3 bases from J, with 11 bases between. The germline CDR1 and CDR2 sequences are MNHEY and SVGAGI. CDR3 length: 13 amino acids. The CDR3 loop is CASSTVWGYEQYF. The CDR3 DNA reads TGTGCCAGCAGTACGGTTTGGGGCTACGAGCAGTACTTC.

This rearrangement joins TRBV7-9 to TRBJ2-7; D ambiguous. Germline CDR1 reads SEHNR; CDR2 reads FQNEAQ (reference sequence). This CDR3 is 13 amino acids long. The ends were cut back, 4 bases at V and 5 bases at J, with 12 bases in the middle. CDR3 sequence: CASSSWAPDEQYF. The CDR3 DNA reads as TGTGCCAGCAGCTCGTGGGCTCCGGACGAGCAGTACTTC. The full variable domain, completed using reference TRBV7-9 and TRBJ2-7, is DTGVSQNPRHKITKRGQNVTFRCDPISEHNRLYWYRQTLGQGPEFLTYFQNEAQLEKSRLLSDRFSAERPKGSFSTLEIQRTEQGDSAMYLCASSSWAPDEQYFGPGTRLTVT.

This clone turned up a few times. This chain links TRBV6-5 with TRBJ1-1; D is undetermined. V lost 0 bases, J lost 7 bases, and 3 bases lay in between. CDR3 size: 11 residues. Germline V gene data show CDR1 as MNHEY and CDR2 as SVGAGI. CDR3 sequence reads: CASSYSGEAFF. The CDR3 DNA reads TGTGCCAGCAGTTACTCGGGTGAAGCTTTCTTT.

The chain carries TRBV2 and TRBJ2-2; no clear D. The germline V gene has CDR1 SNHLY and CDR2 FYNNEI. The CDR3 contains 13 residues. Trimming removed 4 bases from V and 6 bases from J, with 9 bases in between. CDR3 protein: CASSASLAGELFF. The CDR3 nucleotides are TGTGCCAGCAGTGCCTCGTTAGCCGGGGAGCTGTTTTTT.

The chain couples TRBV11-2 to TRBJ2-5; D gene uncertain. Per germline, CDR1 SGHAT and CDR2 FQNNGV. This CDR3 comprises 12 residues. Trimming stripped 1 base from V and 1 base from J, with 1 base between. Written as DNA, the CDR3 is TGTGCCAGCAGCTTAGGCCAAGAGACCCAGTACTTC. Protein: CASSLGQETQYF. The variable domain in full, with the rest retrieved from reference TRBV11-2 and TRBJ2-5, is EAGVAQSPRYKIIEKRQSVAFWCNPISGHATLYWYQQILGQGPKLLIQFQNNGVVDDSQLPKDRFSAERLKGVDSTLKIQPAKLEDSAVYLCASSLGQETQYFGPGTRLLVL.

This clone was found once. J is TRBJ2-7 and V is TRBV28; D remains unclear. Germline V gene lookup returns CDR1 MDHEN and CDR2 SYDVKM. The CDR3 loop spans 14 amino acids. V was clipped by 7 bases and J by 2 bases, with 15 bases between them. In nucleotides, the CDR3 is TGTGCCAGCAAGTACAACCGGGTTACCTACGAGCAGTACTTC. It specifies CASKYNRVTYEQYF. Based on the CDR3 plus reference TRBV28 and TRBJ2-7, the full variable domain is DVKVTQSSRYLVKRTGEKVFLECVQDMDHENMFWYRQDPGLGLRLIYFSYDVKMKEKGDIPEGYSVSREKKERFSLILESASTNQTSMYLCASKYNRVTYEQYFGPGTRLTVT.

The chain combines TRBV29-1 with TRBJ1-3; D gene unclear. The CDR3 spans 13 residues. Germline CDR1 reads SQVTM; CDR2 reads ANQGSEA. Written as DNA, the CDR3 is TGCAGGGAACTGGGCCCCCAGGGAAACACCATATATTTT. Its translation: CRELGPQGNTIYF.

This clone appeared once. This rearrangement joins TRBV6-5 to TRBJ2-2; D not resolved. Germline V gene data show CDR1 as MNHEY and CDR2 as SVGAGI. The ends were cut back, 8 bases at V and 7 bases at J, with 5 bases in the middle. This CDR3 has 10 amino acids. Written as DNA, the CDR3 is TGTGCCAGCGGTATCGGGGAGCTGTTTTTT. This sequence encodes CASGIGELFF.

The CDR3 reads CASSLDSGSSTGELFF. As DNA, the CDR3 is TGTGCCAGCAGCTTAGATTCAGGGTCGAGCACCGGGGAGCTGTTTTTT. V and J are TRBV7-9 and TRBJ2-2; tentatively, D is TRBD1 (5 bases). The germline V gene has CDR1 SEHNR and CDR2 FQNEAQ (reference sequence). This CDR3 spans 16 amino acids. The germline V and J ends were trimmed by 1 base and 4 bases, with 13 bases remaining between them.

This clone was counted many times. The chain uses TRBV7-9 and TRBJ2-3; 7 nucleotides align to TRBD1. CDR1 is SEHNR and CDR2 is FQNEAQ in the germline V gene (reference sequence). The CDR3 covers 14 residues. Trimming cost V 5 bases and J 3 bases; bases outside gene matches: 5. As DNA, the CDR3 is TGTGCCAGCAGCCGACAGGGTGATACAGATACGCAGTATTTT. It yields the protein CASSRQGDTDTQYF.

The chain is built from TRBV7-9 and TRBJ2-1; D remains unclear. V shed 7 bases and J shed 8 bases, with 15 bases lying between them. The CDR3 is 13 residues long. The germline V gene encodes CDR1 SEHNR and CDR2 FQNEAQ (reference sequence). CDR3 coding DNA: TGTGCCAGCATCAGAACGAACGGTGATGAGCAGTTCTTC. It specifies CASIRTNGDEQFF.

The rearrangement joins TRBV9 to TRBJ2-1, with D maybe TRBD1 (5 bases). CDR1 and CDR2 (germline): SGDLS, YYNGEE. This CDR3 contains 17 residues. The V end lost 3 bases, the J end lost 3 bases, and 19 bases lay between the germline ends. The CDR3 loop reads CASSGSVTGSLYNEQFF. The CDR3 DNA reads TGTGCCAGCAGCGGCTCAGTAACAGGATCCCTCTACAATGAGCAGTTCTTC. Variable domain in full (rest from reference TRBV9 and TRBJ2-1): DSGVTQTPKHLITATGQRVTLRCSPRSGDLSVYWYQQSLDQGLQFLIQYYNGEERAKGNILERFSAQQFPDLHSELNLSSLELGDSALYFCASSGSVTGSLYNEQFFGPGTRLTVL.

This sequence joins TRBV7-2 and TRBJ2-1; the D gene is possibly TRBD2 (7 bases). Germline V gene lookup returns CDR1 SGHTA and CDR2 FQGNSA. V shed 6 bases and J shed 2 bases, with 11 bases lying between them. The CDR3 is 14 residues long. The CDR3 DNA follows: TGTGCCAGCAGGGACAGCGGGGCCTACAATGAGCAGTTCTTC. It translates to CASRDSGAYNEQFF.

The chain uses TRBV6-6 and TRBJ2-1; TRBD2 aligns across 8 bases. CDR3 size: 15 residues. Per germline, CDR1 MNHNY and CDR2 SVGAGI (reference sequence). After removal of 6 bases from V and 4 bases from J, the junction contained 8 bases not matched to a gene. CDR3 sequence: CASRPSSGSYNEQFF. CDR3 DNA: TGTGCCAGCAGACCGTCTAGCGGGTCATACAATGAGCAGTTCTTC.

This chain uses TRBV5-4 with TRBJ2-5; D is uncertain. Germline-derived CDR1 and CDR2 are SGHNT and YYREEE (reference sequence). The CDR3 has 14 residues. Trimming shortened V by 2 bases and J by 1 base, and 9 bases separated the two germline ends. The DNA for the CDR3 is TGTGCCAGCAGCTTTATGGGTAGCCAAGAGACCCAGTACTTC. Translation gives CASSFMGSQETQYF.

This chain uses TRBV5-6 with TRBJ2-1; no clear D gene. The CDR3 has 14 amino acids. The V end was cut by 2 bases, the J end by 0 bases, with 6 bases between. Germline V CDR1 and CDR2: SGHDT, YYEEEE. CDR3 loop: CASSLGFSYNEQFF. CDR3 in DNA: TGTGCCAGCAGCTTAGGATTCTCCTACAATGAGCAGTTCTTC.

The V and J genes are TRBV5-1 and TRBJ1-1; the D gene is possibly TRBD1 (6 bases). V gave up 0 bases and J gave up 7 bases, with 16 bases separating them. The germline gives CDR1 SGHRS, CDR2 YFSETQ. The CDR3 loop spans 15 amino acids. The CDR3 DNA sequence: TGCGCCAGCAGCTTGGCCGAACTTCGACAGGATGAAGCTTTCTTT. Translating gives CASSLAELRQDEAFF. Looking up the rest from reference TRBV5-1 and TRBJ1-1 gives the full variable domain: KAGVTQTPRYLIKTRGQQVTLSCSPISGHRSVSWYQQTPGQGLQFLFEYFSETQRNKGNFPGRFSGRQFSNSRSEMNVSTLELGDSALYLCASSLAELRQDEAFFGQGTRLTVV.

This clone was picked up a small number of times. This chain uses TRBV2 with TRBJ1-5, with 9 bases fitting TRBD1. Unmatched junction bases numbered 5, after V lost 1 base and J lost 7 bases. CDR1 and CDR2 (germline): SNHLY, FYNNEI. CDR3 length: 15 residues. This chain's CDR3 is CASSEGQGGAQPQHF. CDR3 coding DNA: TGTGCCAGCAGTGAAGGACAGGGGGGAGCCCAGCCCCAGCATTTT.

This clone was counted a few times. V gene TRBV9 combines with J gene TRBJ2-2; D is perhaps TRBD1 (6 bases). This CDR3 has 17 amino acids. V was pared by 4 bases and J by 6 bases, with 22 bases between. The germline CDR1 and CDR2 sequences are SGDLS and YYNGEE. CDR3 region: CASSKVVRGTGSGELFF. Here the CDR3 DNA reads TGTGCCAGCAGCAAAGTAGTGAGGGGGACGGGATCCGGGGAGCTGTTTTTT.

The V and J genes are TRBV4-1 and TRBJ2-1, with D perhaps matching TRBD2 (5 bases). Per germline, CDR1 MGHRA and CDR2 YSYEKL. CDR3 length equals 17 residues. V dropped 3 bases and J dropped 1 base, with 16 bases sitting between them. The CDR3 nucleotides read TGCGCCAGCAGCCACGGTTTCAGCGGTCGTTCCTACAATGAGCAGTTCTTC. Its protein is CASSHGFSGRSYNEQFF.

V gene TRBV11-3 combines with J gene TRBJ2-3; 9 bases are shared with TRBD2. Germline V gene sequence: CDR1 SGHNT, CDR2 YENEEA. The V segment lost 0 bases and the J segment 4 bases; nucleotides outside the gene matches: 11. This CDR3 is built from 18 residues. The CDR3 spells CASSLDSSLAGLPDTQYF. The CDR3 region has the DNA TGTGCCAGCAGCTTAGATTCTAGCCTAGCGGGACTCCCAGATACGCAGTATTTT.

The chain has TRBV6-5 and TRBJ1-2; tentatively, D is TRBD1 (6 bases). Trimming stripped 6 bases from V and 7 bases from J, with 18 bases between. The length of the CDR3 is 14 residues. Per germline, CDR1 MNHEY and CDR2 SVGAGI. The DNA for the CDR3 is TGTGCCAGCAGGCCCTCGGCGGGGGCGGCTGGCTACACCTTC. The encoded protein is CASRPSAGAAGYTF.

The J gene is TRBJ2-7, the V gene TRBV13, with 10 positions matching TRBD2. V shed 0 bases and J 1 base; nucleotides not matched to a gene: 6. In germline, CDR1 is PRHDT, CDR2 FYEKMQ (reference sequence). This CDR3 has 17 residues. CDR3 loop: CASSLGTASGSSYEQYF. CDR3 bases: TGTGCCAGCAGCTTAGGGACCGCTAGCGGGAGTTCCTACGAGCAGTACTTC.

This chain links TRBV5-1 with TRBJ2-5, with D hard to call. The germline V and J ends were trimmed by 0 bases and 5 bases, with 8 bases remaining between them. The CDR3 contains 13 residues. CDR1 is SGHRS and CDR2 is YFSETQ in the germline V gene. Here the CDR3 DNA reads TGCGCCAGCAGCTTGGGATCCTGGGAGACCCAGTACTTC. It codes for CASSLGSWETQYF.

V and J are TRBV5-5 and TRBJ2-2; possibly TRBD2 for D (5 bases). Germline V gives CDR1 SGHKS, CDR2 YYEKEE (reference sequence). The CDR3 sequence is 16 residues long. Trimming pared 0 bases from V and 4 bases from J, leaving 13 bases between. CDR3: CASSLVFRAGTGELFF. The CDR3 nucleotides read TGTGCCAGCAGCTTGGTTTTTCGCGCGGGCACCGGGGAGCTGTTTTTT.

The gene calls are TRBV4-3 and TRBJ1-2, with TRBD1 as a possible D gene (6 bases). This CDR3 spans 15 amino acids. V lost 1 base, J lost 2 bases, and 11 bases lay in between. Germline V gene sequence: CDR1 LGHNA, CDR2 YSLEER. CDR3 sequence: CASSQAGGLNYGYTF. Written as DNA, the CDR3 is TGCGCCAGCAGCCAAGCGGGGGGGCTGAACTATGGCTACACCTTC.

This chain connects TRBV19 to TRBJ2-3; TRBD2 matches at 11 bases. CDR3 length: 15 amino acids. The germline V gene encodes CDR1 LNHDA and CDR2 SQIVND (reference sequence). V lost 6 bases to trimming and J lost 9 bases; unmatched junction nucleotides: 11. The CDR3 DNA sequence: TGTGCCAGTAGCGAGAGACTAGCGGGGCGGGGGACGCAGTATTTT. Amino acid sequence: CASSERLAGRGTQYF. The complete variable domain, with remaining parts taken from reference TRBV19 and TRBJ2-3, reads DGGITQSPKYLFRKEGQNVTLSCEQNLNHDAMYWYRQDPGQGLRLIYYSQIVNDFQKGDIAEGYSVSREKKESFPLTVTSAQKNPTAFYLCASSERLAGRGTQYFGPGTRLTVL.

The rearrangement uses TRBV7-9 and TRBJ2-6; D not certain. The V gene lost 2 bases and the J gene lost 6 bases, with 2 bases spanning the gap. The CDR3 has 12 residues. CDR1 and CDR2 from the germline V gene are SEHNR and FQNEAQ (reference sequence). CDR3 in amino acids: CASSLSANVLTF. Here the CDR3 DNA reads TGTGCCAGCAGCTTATCGGCCAACGTCCTGACTTTC.